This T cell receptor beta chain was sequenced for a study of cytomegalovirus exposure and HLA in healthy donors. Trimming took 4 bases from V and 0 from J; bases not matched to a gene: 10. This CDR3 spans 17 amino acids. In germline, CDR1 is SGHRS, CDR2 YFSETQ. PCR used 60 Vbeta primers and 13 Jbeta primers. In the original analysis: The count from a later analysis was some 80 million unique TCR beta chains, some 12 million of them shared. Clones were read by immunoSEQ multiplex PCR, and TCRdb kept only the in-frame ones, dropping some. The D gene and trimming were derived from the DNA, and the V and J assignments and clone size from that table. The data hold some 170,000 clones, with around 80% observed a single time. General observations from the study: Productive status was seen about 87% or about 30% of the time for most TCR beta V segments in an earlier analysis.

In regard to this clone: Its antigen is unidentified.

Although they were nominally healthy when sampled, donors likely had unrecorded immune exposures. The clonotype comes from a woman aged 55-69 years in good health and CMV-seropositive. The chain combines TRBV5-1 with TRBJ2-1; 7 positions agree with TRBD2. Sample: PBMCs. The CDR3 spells CASSRPRGVSSYNEQFF. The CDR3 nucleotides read TGCGCCAGCAGCCGACCCCGGGGGGTGAGCTCCTACAATGAGCAGTTCTTC.